This is a list of T cell receptor beta chains from one sample in a study of CD8 T cells in acute hepatitis C reinfection. Only in-frame clones appear in the TCRdb table, and some are missing; sequencing was by immunoSEQ multiplex PCR. The table lists about 38,000 clones, 85% to 90% of them singletons. Sample: naive CD8+ T cells from PBMCs. The receptor source for this set is a man in his thirties or forties with chronic hepatitis C. Both conserved end residues are part of each CDR3. Fields, in order: D gene, V gene, J gene, clone size, CDR3 protein, CDR3 DNA. The D gene is left open where the match is weak. Clone size is given for some rows only: seen once, a few or many times, or a class if the clone is expanded.

>TRBD1|TRBV30|TRBJ1-1|-
CAWRGQKFSDVEAFF
TGTGCCTGGAGGGGACAGAAGTTTAGTGATGTTGAAGCTTTCTTT
>-|TRBV4-1|TRBJ2-2|-
CASSYGTIANTGELFF
TGCGCCAGCAGCTATGGGACGATCGCGAACACCGGGGAGCTGTTTTTT
>-|TRBV5-8|TRBJ2-1|-
CASSLGGYNEQFF
TGTGCCAGCAGCTTGGGGGGCTACAATGAGCAGTTCTTC
>-|TRBV7-9|TRBJ1-6|-
CASSYGAGPLHF
TGTGCCAGCAGCTATGGAGCCGGACCCCTCCACTTT
>-|TRBV19|TRBJ2-3|-
CASSIDRRGADTQYF
TGTGCCAGTAGTATAGACCGCAGGGGTGCAGATACGCAGTATTTT
>-|TRBV6-5|TRBJ1-5|-
CASSFGGMEGQPQHF
TGTGCCAGCAGTTTCGGGGGAATGGAGGGCCAGCCCCAGCATTTT
>TRBD2|TRBV7-8|TRBJ2-2|-
CASSLEVTSEYTGGLFF
TGTGCCAGCAGCTTAGAGGTGACTAGCGAATACACCGGGGGGCTGTTTTTT
>TRBD1|TRBV11-2|TRBJ1-2|-
CASSLEGQGRGYTF
TGTGCCAGCAGCTTAGAGGGACAGGGTCGCGGCTACACCTTC
>-|TRBV9|TRBJ1-4|-
CASSVTGSITEKLFF
TGTGCCAGCAGCGTTACAGGGTCGATCACGGAAAAACTGTTTTTT
>TRBD2|TRBV7-2|TRBJ2-3|few
CASSRGGQRDTQYF
TGTGCCAGCAGCCGCGGGGGGCAAAGAGATACGCAGTATTTT
>-|TRBV6-1|TRBJ2-7|-
CASSESSGDVYEQYF
TGTGCCAGCAGTGAAAGTTCAGGGGACGTGTACGAGCAGTACTTC
>-|TRBV29-1|TRBJ2-3|-
CSVEERFGTQYF
TGCAGCGTTGAAGAGAGGTTCGGGACGCAGTATTTT
>TRBD1|TRBV6-6|TRBJ2-1|-
CASSYGTGGEEFF
TGTGCCAGCAGTTACGGGACAGGGGGAGAGGAGTTCTTC
>-|TRBV7-9|TRBJ1-1|-
CASSLERMNTEAFF
TGTGCCAGCAGCTTAGAGAGAATGAACACTGAAGCTTTCTTT
>TRBD2|TRBV6-5|TRBJ2-1|-
CASSYSQREYNEQFF
TGTGCCAGCAGTTACTCCCAGCGGGAGTACAATGAGCAGTTCTTC
>TRBD1|TRBV28|TRBJ2-5|-
CASSLWLGTAQLVREETQYF
TGTGCCAGCAGTTTATGGCTAGGGACAGCGCAGCTTGTGAGGGAGGAGACCCAGTACTTC
>-|TRBV27|TRBJ2-2|few
CASGQTGELFF
TGTGCCAGCGGTCAGACCGGGGAGCTGTTTTTT